A single sample gave rise to the 28 T cell receptor beta chains below, sequenced in a study of monozygotic twins with inflammatory bowel disease. TCRdb re-called the 5' RACE reads and catalogs CDR3 proteins one per entry, DNA excluded. This table lists approximately 400,000 distinct CDR3 sequences. Sequenced sample: blood. Receptors were obtained from a human donor with ulcerative colitis or Crohn's disease, or a healthy co-twin of an affected twin (not recorded which).

The rearrangement uses TRBV29-1 and TRBJ1-3; TCRdb selects TRBD1, and the lack of DNA leaves this call unchecked. This CDR3 is built from 15 residues. Per germline, CDR1 SQVTM and CDR2 ANQGSEA. The CDR3 region is CSVGGQGAPGNTIYF.

The J gene is TRBJ1-2, the V gene TRBV12-3 or TRBV12-4. CDR3 length: 13 residues. The CDR3: CASSVIDLYGYTF.

V is TRBV25-1 and J is TRBJ2-5; there is no DNA to check the TCRdb D call of TRBD2. In germline, CDR1 is MGHDK, CDR2 SYGVNS. CDR3 size: 15 residues. The CDR3 here is CASSERRGTQETQYF.

The rearrangement uses TRBV20-1 and TRBJ2-5; the D call from TCRdb, TRBD2, cannot be confirmed without DNA. This CDR3 comprises 15 residues. CDR1 is DFQATT, CDR2 SNEGSKA, per germline (reference sequence). The CDR3 is CSAGGGSGPEETQYF.

CDR3 loop: CSAPGQGKRETQYF. The gene calls are TRBV20-1 and TRBJ2-5; the TRBD1 assignment by TCRdb is unverifiable without DNA. The germline CDR1 and CDR2 sequences are DFQATT and SNEGSKA (reference sequence). This CDR3 contains 14 residues.

The gene calls are TRBV7-9 and TRBJ2-6; TCRdb returns TRBD2, unconfirmable since there is no DNA. The CDR3 runs 15 residues. The V gene's germline CDR1 is SEHNR and CDR2 FQNEAQ (reference sequence). CDR3 in amino acids: CASSLRDSWANVLTF.

The V gene is TRBV30, the J gene TRBJ2-1. CDR3 length: 15 residues. Germline V gene lookup returns CDR1 GTSNPN and CDR2 SVGIG (reference sequence). The CDR3 here is CAWSRASSSYNEQFF.

The CDR3 here is CASSYGSQNTEAFF. The J gene is TRBJ1-1, the V gene TRBV6-5. The germline V gene has CDR1 MNHEY and CDR2 SVGAGI. CDR3 length: 14 amino acids.

The chain's CDR3 is CASSLAGTRGDSKQYF. The rearrangement links TRBV5-1 to TRBJ2-3; TCRdb selects TRBD2, and the lack of DNA leaves this call unchecked. Germline CDR1 and CDR2: SGHRS and YFSETQ. The CDR3 is 16 amino acids.

The chain links TRBV5-1 to TRBJ1-6; TCRdb reports TRBD1, a call that lacks DNA to check it against. Germline V gene sequence: CDR1 SGHRS, CDR2 YFSETQ. The CDR3 is 16 amino acids. The CDR3 protein is CASILTDTGYNSPLHF. The variable domain in full, with the rest retrieved from reference TRBV5-1 and TRBJ1-6, is KAGVTQTPRYLIKTRGQQVTLSCSPISGHRSVSWYQQTPGQGLQFLFEYFSETQRNKGNFPGRFSGRQFSNSRSEMNVSTLELGDSALYLCASILTDTGYNSPLHFGNGTRLTVT.

This chain joins TRBV7-2 and TRBJ2-3; TCRdb lists TRBD2, though no DNA is available to test this call. Germline-derived CDR1 and CDR2 are SGHTA and FQGNSA. The CDR3 is 17 residues long. CDR3 protein: CASGLVGTSGSSDTQYF.

The gene calls are TRBV27 and TRBJ2-5; without DNA, the TCRdb call of TRBD1 cannot be checked. The CDR3 consists of 16 residues. Germline CDR1 reads MNHEY; CDR2 reads SMNVEV (reference sequence). The CDR3 sequence: CASARGTGQLGETQYF.

The chain carries TRBV27 and TRBJ2-7; TCRdb's D gene call, TRBD1, goes unchecked for lack of DNA. Per germline, CDR1 MNHEY and CDR2 SMNVEV (reference sequence). The length of the CDR3 is 18 residues. CDR3 amino acids: CASSLAGGSIRVSYEQYF.

The chain combines TRBV12-3 or TRBV12-4 with TRBJ2-1; lacking DNA, the TRBD2 call made by TCRdb goes unchecked. The CDR3 covers 14 residues. The CDR3 sequence: CASQGLAGYNEQFF.

This chain links TRBV7-8 with TRBJ2-2; the TCRdb call, TRBD1, lacks DNA for checking. The CDR3 covers 15 residues. CDR1 is SGHVS, CDR2 FQNEAQ, per germline. CDR3: CASSPEGGAAGELFF.

The chain has TRBV7-2 and TRBJ2-1; TCRdb's D call, TRBD2, is unchecked because there is no DNA. The CDR3 contains 16 residues. The germline V gene has CDR1 SGHTA and CDR2 FQGNSA. The CDR3 is CASSSEGTSIGNEQFF.

V is TRBV7-9 and J is TRBJ2-2; checking the TCRdb D call of TRBD1 is not possible without DNA. Germline V gives CDR1 SEHNR, CDR2 FQNEAQ (reference sequence). This CDR3 is built from 16 residues. This CDR3 reads CASSSNVGVYTGELFF.

This chain links TRBV5-1 with TRBJ1-2; checking the TCRdb D call of TRBD1 is not possible without DNA. The CDR3 covers 16 residues. The germline V gene has CDR1 SGHRS and CDR2 YFSETQ. CDR3 protein: CASSSGYDRGNYGYTF.

The rearrangement uses TRBV19 and TRBJ1-5. The CDR3 consists of 13 residues. Germline V gene lookup returns CDR1 LNHDA and CDR2 SQIVND (reference sequence). The CDR3: CASATGEGQPQHF.

The chain carries TRBV6-2 or TRBV6-3 and TRBJ2-4; TCRdb selects TRBD2, and the lack of DNA leaves this call unchecked. The CDR3 covers 17 residues. CDR1 and CDR2 from the germline V gene are MNHEY and SVGEGT. The CDR3 loop reads CASSISKTPLRANIQYF.

The chain uses TRBV28 and TRBJ1-6; there is no DNA to check the TCRdb D call of TRBD1. Germline CDR1 reads MDHEN; CDR2 reads SYDVKM. This CDR3 is 15 amino acids long. The CDR3 sequence is CASKQPGLGNSPLHF. Combining the CDR3 with reference TRBV28 and TRBJ1-6 gives the whole variable domain DVKVTQSSRYLVKRTGEKVFLECVQDMDHENMFWYRQDPGLGLRLIYFSYDVKMKEKGDIPEGYSVSREKKERFSLILESASTNQTSMYLCASKQPGLGNSPLHFGNGTRLTVT.

The V call is TRBV29-1, the J call TRBJ2-5; TCRdb lists TRBD1, though no DNA is available to test this call. Germline CDR1 SQVTM, CDR2 ANQGSEA. This CDR3 is 13 amino acids long. The CDR3 here is CSAWGQGQETQYF.

The chain recombines TRBV7-8 with TRBJ1-6; TCRdb lists TRBD1, though no DNA is available to test this call. The CDR3 sequence is 19 residues long. Germline V lookup: CDR1 SGHVS, CDR2 FQNEAQ. CDR3: CASSLVLLTDSSYNSPLHF.

The rearrangement joins TRBV7-2 to TRBJ1-6; no DNA is available, so the TRBD1 call from TCRdb remains unchecked. Per germline, CDR1 SGHTA and CDR2 FQGNSA. The CDR3 covers 14 residues. CDR3: CASSLGGQLSPLHF.

The chain is built from TRBV20-1 and TRBJ2-6; the D gene TCRdb calls, TRBD2, cannot be checked with no DNA. The CDR3 contains 18 residues. Germline values: CDR1 DFQATT, CDR2 SNEGSKA (reference sequence). The CDR3: CSAPQGLAGSSGANVLTF.

The chain has TRBV7-2 and TRBJ1-1; TCRdb's D gene call, TRBD1, goes unchecked for lack of DNA. The CDR3 extends over 14 amino acids. The germline V gene has CDR1 SGHTA and CDR2 FQGNSA. The chain's CDR3 is CASSPWGQATEAFF.

The genes are TRBV12-5 and TRBJ1-5; TCRdb selects TRBD1, and the lack of DNA leaves this call unchecked. The CDR3 extends over 13 amino acids. Looked up from germline, CDR1 is LGHNT and CDR2 is FRNRAP. The CDR3: CASGLDQGTPQHF.

The rearrangement joins TRBV7-3 to TRBJ1-1. There are 13 residues in the CDR3. Germline CDR1 and CDR2: SGHTA and FQGTGA. The CDR3 reads CASSLKAVGEAFF.